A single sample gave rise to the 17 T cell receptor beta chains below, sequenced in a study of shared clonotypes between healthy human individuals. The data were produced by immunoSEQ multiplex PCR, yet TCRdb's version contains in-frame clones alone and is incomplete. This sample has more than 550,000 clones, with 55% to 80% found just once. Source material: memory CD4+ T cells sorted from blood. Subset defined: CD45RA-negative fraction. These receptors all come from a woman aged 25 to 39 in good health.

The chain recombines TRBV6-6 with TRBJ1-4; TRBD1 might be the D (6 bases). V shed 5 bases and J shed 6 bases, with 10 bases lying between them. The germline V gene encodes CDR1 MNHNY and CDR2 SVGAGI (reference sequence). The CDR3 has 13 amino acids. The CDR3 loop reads CASSRTVYEKLFF. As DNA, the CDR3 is TGTGCCAGCAGTAGGACAGTCTATGAAAAACTGTTTTTT.

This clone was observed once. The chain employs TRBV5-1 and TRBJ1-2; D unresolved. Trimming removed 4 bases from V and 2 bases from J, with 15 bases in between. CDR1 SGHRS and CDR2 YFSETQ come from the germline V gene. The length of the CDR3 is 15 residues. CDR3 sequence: CASSTNPGPNYGYTF. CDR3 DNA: TGCGCCAGCAGCACGAATCCGGGCCCGAACTATGGCTACACCTTC.

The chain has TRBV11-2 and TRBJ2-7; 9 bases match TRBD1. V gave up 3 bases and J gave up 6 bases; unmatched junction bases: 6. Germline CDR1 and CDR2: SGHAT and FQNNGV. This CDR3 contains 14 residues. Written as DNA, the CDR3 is TGTGCCAGCAGCTTTACAGGGGGCGAACGCGAGCAGTACTTC. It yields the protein CASSFTGGEREQYF. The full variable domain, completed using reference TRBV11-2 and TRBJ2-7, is EAGVAQSPRYKIIEKRQSVAFWCNPISGHATLYWYQQILGQGPKLLIQFQNNGVVDDSQLPKDRFSAERLKGVDSTLKIQPAKLEDSAVYLCASSFTGGEREQYFGPGTRLTVT.

The CDR3 region is CASSLASQQYF. In nucleotides, the CDR3 is TGTGCCAGCAGTTTGGCCAGTCAGCAGTACTTC. The chain links TRBV28 to TRBJ2-7; D uncertain. CDR3 length equals 11 residues. Germline CDR1 is MDHEN and CDR2 is SYDVKM. The V gene lost 3 bases and the J gene lost 8 bases, with 8 bases spanning the gap.

CDR3 DNA: TGTGCCAGTGTCCCTAGCAATCAGCCCCAGCATTTT. It codes for CASVPSNQPQHF. The chain joins TRBV19 to TRBJ1-5; no clear D gene. The V and J ends lost 8 bases and 0 bases respectively, with 5 bases between them. The germline gives CDR1 LNHDA, CDR2 SQIVND (reference sequence). The CDR3 has 12 amino acids.

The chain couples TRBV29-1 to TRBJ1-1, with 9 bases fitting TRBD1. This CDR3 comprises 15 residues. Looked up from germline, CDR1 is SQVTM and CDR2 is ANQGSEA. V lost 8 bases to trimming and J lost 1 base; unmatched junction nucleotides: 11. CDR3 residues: CSTRSRTGANTEAFF. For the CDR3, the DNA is TGCAGCACCCGATCAAGGACAGGGGCGAACACTGAAGCTTTCTTT.

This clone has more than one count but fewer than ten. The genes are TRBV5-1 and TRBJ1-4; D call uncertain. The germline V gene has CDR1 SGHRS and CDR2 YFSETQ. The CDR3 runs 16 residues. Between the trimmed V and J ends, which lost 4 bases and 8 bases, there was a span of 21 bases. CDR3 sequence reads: CASSPIPGSLGEKLFF. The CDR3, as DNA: TGCGCCAGCAGCCCAATTCCGGGATCTTTGGGAGAAAAACTGTTTTTT.

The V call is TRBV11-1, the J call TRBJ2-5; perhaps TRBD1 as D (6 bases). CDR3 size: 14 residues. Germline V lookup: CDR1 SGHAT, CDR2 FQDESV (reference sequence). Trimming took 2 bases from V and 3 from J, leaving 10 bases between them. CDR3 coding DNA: TGTGCCAGCAGCTTAATGACAGGCGAAGAGACCCAGTACTTC. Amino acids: CASSLMTGEETQYF.

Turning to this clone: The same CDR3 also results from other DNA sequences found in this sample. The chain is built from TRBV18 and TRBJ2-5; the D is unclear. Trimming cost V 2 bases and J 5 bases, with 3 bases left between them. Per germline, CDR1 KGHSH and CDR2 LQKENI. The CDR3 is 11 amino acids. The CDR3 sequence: CASSPAETQYF. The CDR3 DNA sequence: TGTGCCAGCTCACCAGCGGAGACCCAGTACTTC.

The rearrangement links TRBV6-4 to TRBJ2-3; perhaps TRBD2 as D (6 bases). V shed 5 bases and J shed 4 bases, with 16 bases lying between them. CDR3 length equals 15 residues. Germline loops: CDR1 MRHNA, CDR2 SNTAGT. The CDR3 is CASSKGTGEADTQYF. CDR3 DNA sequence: TGTGCCAGCAGTAAAGGGACGGGAGAAGCAGATACGCAGTATTTT.

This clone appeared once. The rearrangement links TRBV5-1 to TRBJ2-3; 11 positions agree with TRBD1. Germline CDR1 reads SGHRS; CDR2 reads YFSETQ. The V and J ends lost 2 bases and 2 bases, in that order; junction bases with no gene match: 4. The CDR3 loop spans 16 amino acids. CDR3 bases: TGCGCCAGCAGCTTCGGACAGGGGGCCATCACAGATACGCAGTATTTT. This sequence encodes CASSFGQGAITDTQYF.

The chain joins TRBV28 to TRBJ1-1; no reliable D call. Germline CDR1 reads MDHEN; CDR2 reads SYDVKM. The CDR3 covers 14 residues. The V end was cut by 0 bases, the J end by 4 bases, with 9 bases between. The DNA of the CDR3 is TGTGCCAGCAGTTTATGGCGGGTCCCCACTGAAGCTTTCTTT. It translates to CASSLWRVPTEAFF.

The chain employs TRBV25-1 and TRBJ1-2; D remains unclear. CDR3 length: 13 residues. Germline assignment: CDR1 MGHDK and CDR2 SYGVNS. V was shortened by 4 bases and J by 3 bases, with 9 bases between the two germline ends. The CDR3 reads CASSAAGYYGYTF. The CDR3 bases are TGTGCCAGCAGTGCAGCCGGCTACTATGGCTACACCTTC.

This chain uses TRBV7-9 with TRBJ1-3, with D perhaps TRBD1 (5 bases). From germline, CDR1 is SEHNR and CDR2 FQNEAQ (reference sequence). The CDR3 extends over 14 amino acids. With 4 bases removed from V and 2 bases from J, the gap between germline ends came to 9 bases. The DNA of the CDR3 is TGTGCCAGCAGCTCAGGGTTCCCTGGAAACACCATATATTTT. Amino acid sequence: CASSSGFPGNTIYF.

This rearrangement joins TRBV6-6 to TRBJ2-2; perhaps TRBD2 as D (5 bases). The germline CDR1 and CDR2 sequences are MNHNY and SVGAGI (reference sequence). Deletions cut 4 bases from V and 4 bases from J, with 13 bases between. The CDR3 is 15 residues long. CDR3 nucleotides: TGTGCCAGCAGTTTCAGACCAGAGGGCACCGGGGAGCTGTTTTTT. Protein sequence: CASSFRPEGTGELFF.

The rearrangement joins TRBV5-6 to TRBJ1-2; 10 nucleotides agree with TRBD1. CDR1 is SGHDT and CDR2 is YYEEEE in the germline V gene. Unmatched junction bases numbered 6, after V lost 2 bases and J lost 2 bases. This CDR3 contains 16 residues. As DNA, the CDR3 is TGTGCCAGCAGCTTACCGGGACAGGGGCCAAACTATGGCTACACCTTC. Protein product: CASSLPGQGPNYGYTF.

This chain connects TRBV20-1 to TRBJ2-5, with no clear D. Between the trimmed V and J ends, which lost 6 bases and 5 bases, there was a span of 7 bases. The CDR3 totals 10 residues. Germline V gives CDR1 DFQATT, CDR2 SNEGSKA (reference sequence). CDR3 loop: CSAVEETQYF. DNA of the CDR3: TGCAGTGCGGTGGAGGAGACCCAGTACTTC.